This T cell receptor (beta chain) was found in a study of cytomegalovirus exposure and HLA in healthy donors. This clone was counted once. Its antigen remains unidentified. Overall study results and limits: Previous analysis showed most TCR beta V segments were productive about 90% or about 30% of the time.

The primer mix had 60 Vbeta and 13 Jbeta primers. Sequencing was performed with immunoSEQ multiplex PCR; in TCRdb, only in-frame clones are kept and a portion is missing. The sample lists over 80,000 clones, roughly 71% occurring once. CDR3 length equals 14 residues. V lost 7 bases, J lost 8 bases, and 10 bases stayed unmatched. Germline V gives CDR1 MDHEN, CDR2 SYDVKM. The chain joins TRBV28 to TRBJ2-2; 7 nucleotides agree with TRBD2. Sequencing input: PBMCs. The source is a woman between 18 and 29 years old in good health and CMV-seropositive. As DNA, the CDR3 is TGTGCCAGCACCCTCCGCCCGGGAGGTGGGGAGCTGTTTTTT. Protein: CASTLRPGGGELFF.